This is a list of T cell receptor beta chains from one sample in a study of tumor and adjacent non-tumor tissue in lung cancer. TCRdb processed the multiplex PCR reads anew with MiXCR; each CDR3 protein has one entry. The sample includes 75,000 to 95,000 distinct CDR3 sequences, about 67% of them seen just once. Sample: lung tumor tissue. The receptors were gathered from a man aged 60-69 years with non-small cell lung cancer. The CDR3 runs from the conserved cysteine through the conserved F or W. Each record gives: D gene, V gene, J gene, clone size, CDR3 protein, CDR3 DNA. A D gene is named only where the DNA matches it firmly. Where a row states a size, it is once, few, many or the class of an expanded clone; other rows omit it.

D gene: .
V gene: TRBV6-6
J gene: TRBJ2-1
clone size: .
CDR3 protein: CSSSYNREGNEQCF
CDR3 DNA: TGTTCCAGCAGTTACAACAGGGAAGGAAATGAGCAGTGCTTC

D gene: .
V gene: TRBV14
J gene: TRBJ2-3
clone size: many
CDR3 protein: CASSQETLVSTDTQYF
CDR3 DNA: TGTGCCAGCAGCCAGGAGACTCTCGTCAGCACAGATACGCAGTATTTT

D gene: .
V gene: TRBV5-4
J gene: TRBJ2-2
clone size: once
CDR3 protein: CASSLTGVGGTGELFF
CDR3 DNA: TGTGCTAGCAGCTTGACCGGGGTGGGGGGCACCGGGGAGCTGTTTTTT

D gene: TRBD1
V gene: TRBV4-2
J gene: TRBJ1-4
clone size: .
CDR3 protein: CASSQVFGTDVEKLFF
CDR3 DNA: TGTGCCAGCAGCCAAGTGTTCGGGACAGACGTAGAAAAACTGTTTTTT

D gene: .
V gene: TRBV11-2
J gene: TRBJ1-2
clone size: .
CDR3 protein: CDSITGQWAYYGYTF
CDR3 DNA: TGTGACAGCATCACCGGACAGTGGGCGTACTATGGCTACACATTC

D gene: .
V gene: TRBV7-9
J gene: TRBJ2-7
clone size: once
CDR3 protein: CASSQGGTVWLPFYEQYF
CDR3 DNA: TGTGCCAGTAGCCAAGGCGGCACGGTCTGGCTACCATTTTACGAGCAGTACTTC

D gene: .
V gene: TRBV24-1
J gene: TRBJ2-5
clone size: few
CDR3 protein: CATGDSAQGKETQYF
CDR3 DNA: TGTGCCACCGGTGATAGCGCTCAGGGGAAGGAGACCCAGTACTTC

D gene: TRBD2
V gene: TRBV6-5
J gene: TRBJ2-3
clone size: once
CDR3 protein: CANSSGGAGTDTQYF
CDR3 DNA: TGTGCCAACAGCAGCGGGGGGGCCGGCACAGACACGCAGTATTTT

D gene: .
V gene: TRBV6-1
J gene: TRBJ2-7
clone size: many
CDR3 protein: CASRQTGTTYEQYF
CDR3 DNA: TGTGCCAGCAGGCAGACCGGGACAACCTACGAGCAGTACTTC

D gene: .
V gene: TRBV5-6
J gene: TRBJ2-7
clone size: .
CDR3 protein: CASSLGEGDYEQYF
CDR3 DNA: TGTGCCAGCAGCTTGGGCGAAGGGGACTACGAGCAGTACTTC

D gene: TRBD1
V gene: TRBV7-8
J gene: TRBJ1-1
clone size: medium-sized
CDR3 protein: CASSDRTGNTEAFF
CDR3 DNA: TGTGCCAGCAGCGATAGGACAGGCAACACTGAAGCTTTCTTT

D gene: TRBD1
V gene: TRBV11-3
J gene: TRBJ2-5
clone size: .
CDR3 protein: CASSLERGTDEETQYF
CDR3 DNA: TGTGCCAGCAGCTTAGAGAGAGGGACAGACGAAGAGACCCAGTACTTC

D gene: TRBD2
V gene: TRBV28
J gene: TRBJ2-1
clone size: .
CDR3 protein: CASSSTSGERGEQFF
CDR3 DNA: TGTGCTAGCAGTTCAACTAGCGGGGAGAGGGGTGAGCAGTTCTTC

D gene: .
V gene: TRBV5-1
J gene: TRBJ2-7
clone size: .
CDR3 protein: CARSLATNSYEQYF
CDR3 DNA: TGCGCCAGGAGCTTGGCAACAAACTCCTACGAGCAGTACTTC

D gene: .
V gene: TRBV5-6
J gene: TRBJ2-1
clone size: .
CDR3 protein: CASSKSGRYKEQFF
CDR3 DNA: TGTGCCAGCAGCAAGTCAGGAAGATACAAAGAGCAGTTCTTC

D gene: .
V gene: TRBV7-8
J gene: TRBJ2-7
clone size: .
CDR3 protein: CASSSRRQGGSYEQYF
CDR3 DNA: TGTGCCAGCAGCTCCCGTCGGCAGGGGGGCTCCTACGAGCAGTACTTC

D gene: .
V gene: TRBV20-1
J gene: TRBJ2-5
clone size: .
CDR3 protein: CSAPRAIGNVGETQYF
CDR3 DNA: TGCAGTGCTCCTCGGGCTATCGGGAATGTGGGAGAGACCCAGTACTTC

D gene: .
V gene: TRBV5-6
J gene: TRBJ2-5
clone size: .
CDR3 protein: CASGPGLEDTQYF
CDR3 DNA: TGTGCCAGCGGCCCAGGACTCGAAGATACCCAGTACTTC

D gene: .
V gene: TRBV4-2
J gene: TRBJ1-1
clone size: once
CDR3 protein: CASSQEGGLTEAFF
CDR3 DNA: TGTGCCAGCAGCCAAGAAGGTGGGTTGACTGAAGCTTTCTTT

D gene: .
V gene: TRBV12-3/TRBV12-4
J gene: TRBJ2-5
clone size: once
CDR3 protein: CASSSINGTPETQYF
CDR3 DNA: TGTGCCAGCAGTTCCATCAACGGAACCCCCGAGACCCAATACTTC

D gene: TRBD2
V gene: TRBV5-1
J gene: TRBJ2-1
clone size: .
CDR3 protein: CASSWTSGPSGNEQFF
CDR3 DNA: TGCGCCAGCAGCTGGACTAGCGGCCCCTCGGGCAATGAGCAGTTCTTC

D gene: TRBD1
V gene: TRBV4-1
J gene: TRBJ2-7
clone size: .
CDR3 protein: CATSHLSGQRSYEQYF
CDR3 DNA: TGCGCCACCAGCCATCTCTCGGGACAGAGGTCCTATGAGCAGTACTTC

D gene: .
V gene: TRBV28
J gene: TRBJ1-1
clone size: .
CDR3 protein: CASSQGNTETLF
CDR3 DNA: TGTGCCAGTTCGCAGGGGAACACTGAAACTCTCTTT

D gene: .
V gene: TRBV6-5
J gene: TRBJ2-2
clone size: many
CDR3 protein: CASRRTPLAGELFF
CDR3 DNA: TGTGCCAGCAGACGGACTCCGTTGGCCGGGGAGCTGTTTTTT

D gene: .
V gene: TRBV29-1
J gene: TRBJ2-3
clone size: .
CDR3 protein: CSVAGVLRSTDTMYF
CDR3 DNA: TGCAGCGTCGCCGGCGTACTCCGGAGCACAGATACGATGTATTTT

D gene: .
V gene: TRBV11-2
J gene: TRBJ2-1
clone size: medium-sized
CDR3 protein: CASSLDGGPNEQFF
CDR3 DNA: TGTGCCAGCAGCTTAGATGGGGGGCCCAATGAGCAGTTCTTC

D gene: TRBD1
V gene: TRBV24-1
J gene: TRBJ2-3
clone size: few
CDR3 protein: CATSDFGTGADTQYF
CDR3 DNA: TGTGCCACCAGTGATTTCGGGACAGGGGCAGATACGCAGTATTTT

D gene: .
V gene: TRBV11-2
J gene: TRBJ2-7
clone size: .
CDR3 protein: CASSLRLHEKYF
CDR3 DNA: TGTGCCAGCAGCTTAAGGCTGCACGAGAAGTACTTC

D gene: .
V gene: TRBV6-5
J gene: TRBJ2-7
clone size: .
CDR3 protein: CACSYQGRYEQYF
CDR3 DNA: TGTGCCTGCAGTTACCAGGGTCGTTACGAGCAGTACTTC

D gene: .
V gene: TRBV6-1
J gene: TRBJ1-6
clone size: .
CDR3 protein: CASSEIRGGNSPLHF
CDR3 DNA: TGTGCCAGCAGTGAAATCAGGGGCGGGAATTCACCACTCCACTTT

D gene: TRBD1
V gene: TRBV5-6
J gene: TRBJ2-1
clone size: many
CDR3 protein: CASSLLDRGSWNEQFF
CDR3 DNA: TGTGCCAGCAGCTTATTGGACAGGGGGAGTTGGAATGAGCAGTTCTTC

D gene: .
V gene: TRBV6-2/TRBV6-3
J gene: TRBJ2-7
clone size: many
CDR3 protein: CASSSQGLGFEQYF
CDR3 DNA: TGTGCCAGCAGTTCACAGGGACTGGGGTTCGAGCAGTACTTC

D gene: .
V gene: TRBV6-6
J gene: TRBJ2-3
clone size: .
CDR3 protein: CASSYREDSFYIDTQYF
CDR3 DNA: TGTGCCAGCAGTTACAGGGAAGACAGTTTCTACATAGATACGCAGTATTTT

D gene: .
V gene: TRBV18
J gene: TRBJ2-2
clone size: .
CDR3 protein: CASPPQGANTGELFF
CDR3 DNA: TGTGCCAGCCCACCCCAGGGAGCGAACACCGGGGAACTGTTTTTT

D gene: TRBD2
V gene: TRBV5-1
J gene: TRBJ2-7
clone size: many
CDR3 protein: CASSASSGRALAEQYF
CDR3 DNA: TGCGCCAGCAGCGCGTCTAGCGGGAGGGCCCTCGCCGAGCAGTACTTC

D gene: .
V gene: TRBV5-1
J gene: TRBJ1-1
clone size: few
CDR3 protein: CATRGGATEAFF
CDR3 DNA: TGCGCCACCCGAGGGGGTGCAACTGAAGCTTTCTTT

D gene: .
V gene: TRBV29-1
J gene: TRBJ2-1
clone size: many
CDR3 protein: CSVAGHNEQFF
CDR3 DNA: TGCAGCGTCGCCGGGCACAATGAGCAGTTCTTC

D gene: .
V gene: TRBV6-5
J gene: TRBJ1-1
clone size: .
CDR3 protein: CVSTGRTNTEAFF
CDR3 DNA: TGTGTCAGCACAGGGAGAACGAACACTGAAGCTTTCTTT

D gene: .
V gene: TRBV4-3
J gene: TRBJ2-3
clone size: .
CDR3 protein: CTSSQRGDTQYF
CDR3 DNA: TGCACTAGCAGCCAGAGGGGGGATACGCAGTATTTT

D gene: .
V gene: TRBV6-1
J gene: TRBJ2-1
clone size: .
CDR3 protein: CANSKGDGGSEQFF
CDR3 DNA: TGTGCCAACAGTAAAGGGGACGGGGGAAGTGAGCAGTTCTTC

D gene: .
V gene: TRBV11-2
J gene: TRBJ2-1
clone size: .
CDR3 protein: CACSPHRDMRDEQFF
CDR3 DNA: TGTGCCTGCAGCCCGCACCGGGATATGAGGGATGAGCAGTTCTTC

D gene: .
V gene: TRBV13
J gene: TRBJ2-1
clone size: many
CDR3 protein: CASSLSSISYNEQFF
CDR3 DNA: TGTGCCAGCAGCTTGTCGAGTATCTCCTACAATGAGCAGTTCTTC

D gene: TRBD2
V gene: TRBV11-1
J gene: TRBJ2-2
clone size: .
CDR3 protein: CANSLTSGGELLF
CDR3 DNA: TGTGCCAACAGTTTAACTAGCGGAGGGGAGCTGCTTTTT

D gene: .
V gene: TRBV14
J gene: TRBJ1-6
clone size: .
CDR3 protein: CASSQGRESPLKF
CDR3 DNA: TGTGCCAGCAGCCAAGGACGGGAATCACCCCTCAAGTTT

D gene: TRBD2
V gene: TRBV29-1
J gene: TRBJ2-3
clone size: .
CDR3 protein: CSVERLATVTDTQYF
CDR3 DNA: TGCAGTGTGGAAAGACTAGCGACGGTAACAGATACGCAGTATTTT

D gene: TRBD1
V gene: TRBV20-1
J gene: TRBJ1-1
clone size: .
CDR3 protein: CSARVSFVTGILNTEAFF
CDR3 DNA: TGCAGTGCTAGAGTCTCCTTCGTGACAGGGATACTGAACACTGAAGCTTTCTTT

D gene: .
V gene: TRBV5-4
J gene: TRBJ1-4
clone size: once
CDR3 protein: CASNPTGPTNEKLFF
CDR3 DNA: TGTGCCAGCAACCCCACGGGACCCACTAATGAAAAACTGTTTTTT

D gene: .
V gene: TRBV5-1
J gene: TRBJ1-2
clone size: many
CDR3 protein: CASNRAGTNYGYTF
CDR3 DNA: TGCGCCAGCAACCGGGCGGGTACTAACTATGGCTACACCTTC

D gene: TRBD1
V gene: TRBV29-1
J gene: TRBJ1-1
clone size: once
CDR3 protein: CSVDGTVNTEALF
CDR3 DNA: TGCAGTGTTGACGGGACAGTGAACACTGAAGCTCTCTTT

D gene: .
V gene: TRBV4-3
J gene: TRBJ2-3
clone size: .
CDR3 protein: CASSQVSAESTSTDTQYF
CDR3 DNA: TGCGCCAGCAGCCAAGTCTCTGCGGAGTCGACAAGCACGGATACGCAGTATTTT

D gene: TRBD1
V gene: TRBV12-3/TRBV12-4
J gene: TRBJ1-2
clone size: .
CDR3 protein: CASGRDSYGYTF
CDR3 DNA: TGTGCCAGCGGCAGGGACAGCTATGGTTACACCTTC

D gene: TRBD2
V gene: TRBV11-3
J gene: TRBJ2-1
clone size: few
CDR3 protein: CASSPQPLAGQHEQFF
CDR3 DNA: TGTGCCAGCAGCCCCCAACCACTAGCGGGACAACATGAGCAGTTCTTC

D gene: TRBD2
V gene: TRBV11-1
J gene: TRBJ2-2
clone size: .
CDR3 protein: CASSIGTSGNIGELFF
CDR3 DNA: TGTGCCAGCAGCATTGGGACTAGCGGGAACATCGGGGAGCTGTTTTTT

D gene: .
V gene: TRBV6-1
J gene: TRBJ1-4
clone size: .
CDR3 protein: CACSSAGSKNEKLFF
CDR3 DNA: TGTGCCTGCAGCTCCGCAGGCAGCAAAAATGAAAAACTGTTTTTT

D gene: .
V gene: TRBV29-1
J gene: TRBJ2-5
clone size: .
CDR3 protein: CSDDDQTGTQYF
CDR3 DNA: TGCAGCGATGACGACCAAACGGGGACCCAGTACTTC